The 20 T cell receptor beta chains listed next were all sequenced from one sample in a study of PD-1 blockade in classical Hodgkin lymphoma. Sequencing was performed with immunoSEQ multiplex PCR; in TCRdb, only in-frame clones are kept and a portion is missing. The data contain about 40,000 clones, 55% to 75% of them singletons. The patients all showed relapse after autologous stem cell transplantation, while their brentuximab vedotin exposure varied. The specimen comprised peripheral blood mononuclear cells (PBMCs), sampled at baseline. The receptors derive from a human donor with classical Hodgkin lymphoma.

This chain connects TRBV29-1 to TRBJ1-1; no firm D call. CDR3 size: 12 residues. CDR1 and CDR2 (germline): SQVTM, ANQGSEA. Trimming took off 1 base at V and 1 base at J, with 4 bases between the two ends. This CDR3 is CSVEGENTEAFF. The CDR3 nucleotides are TGCAGCGTTGAAGGAGAGAACACTGAAGCTTTCTTT.

This CDR3 is CASSEFKGGPSKTNEQFF. The CDR3 region has the DNA TGTGCCAGCAGTGAATTTAAGGGAGGGCCCTCAAAGACCAATGAGCAGTTCTTC. The chain joins TRBV25-1 to TRBJ2-1; 7 nucleotides line up with TRBD2. The trim removed 1 base at V and 6 bases at J, leaving 15 bases unmatched. Germline values: CDR1 MGHDK, CDR2 SYGVNS. The CDR3 loop spans 18 amino acids.

This clone occurred a few times. The rearrangement joins TRBV5-1 to TRBJ2-3; D perhaps matches TRBD2 (5 bases). From germline, CDR1 is SGHRS and CDR2 YFSETQ. The CDR3 has 15 residues. V gave up 1 base and J gave up 1 base, with 10 bases separating them. The chain's CDR3 is CASSLRGSGTDTQYF. The CDR3 bases are TGCGCCAGCAGCTTGCGGGGTAGCGGCACAGATACGCAGTATTTT. Full variable domain (outside the CDR3, taken from reference TRBV5-1 and TRBJ2-3): KAGVTQTPRYLIKTRGQQVTLSCSPISGHRSVSWYQQTPGQGLQFLFEYFSETQRNKGNFPGRFSGRQFSNSRSEMNVSTLELGDSALYLCASSLRGSGTDTQYFGPGTRLTVL.

The genes are TRBV5-6 and TRBJ2-1; 9 bases line up with TRBD2. With V trimmed by 4 bases and J by 8 bases, 16 bases remained unmatched. CDR1 is SGHDT and CDR2 is YYEEEE in the germline V gene. There are 17 residues in the CDR3. In nucleotides, the CDR3 is TGTGCCAGCAGCGATTCTATCGTAGCGGGAGCGGGGGATGAGCAGTTCTTC. As protein: CASSDSIVAGAGDEQFF.

The V call is TRBV6-1, the J call TRBJ1-4; a weak D match, TRBD1 (5 bases). Trimming removed 10 bases from V and 14 bases from J, with 17 bases in between. Germline-derived CDR1 and CDR2 are MNHNS and SASEGT. The CDR3 contains 11 residues. The CDR3 DNA reads as TGTGCCATAGGCCGGGGCCGTGCCCTGTTTTTT. This sequence encodes CAIGRGRALFF.

This clone was observed a few times. The chain combines TRBV13 with TRBJ2-2; D gene ambiguous. The CDR3 extends over 12 amino acids. Germline CDR1 PRHDT, CDR2 FYEKMQ (reference sequence). V shed 1 base and J shed 11 bases, with 8 bases lying between them. CDR3 protein: CASSLVIGELFF. DNA of the CDR3: TGTGCCAGCAGCTTAGTAATAGGAGAGCTGTTTTTT.

The chain has TRBV2 and TRBJ2-5; D is undetermined. V gave up 5 bases and J gave up 2 bases, with 15 bases separating them. The CDR3 loop spans 15 amino acids. Germline CDR1 is SNHLY and CDR2 is FYNNEI. CDR3 loop: CASSPLTGDQETQYF. As DNA, the CDR3 is TGTGCCAGCAGTCCCTTAACCGGAGATCAAGAGACCCAGTACTTC.

The chain recombines TRBV7-3 with TRBJ2-5, with D hard to call. The CDR3 is 13 residues long. Trimming stripped 3 bases from V and 3 bases from J, with 8 bases between. CDR1 SGHTA and CDR2 FQGTGA come from the germline V gene. CDR3 amino acids: CASSFGSEETQYF. CDR3 sequence (DNA): TGTGCCAGCAGCTTCGGGTCCGAAGAGACCCAGTACTTC.

For the CDR3, the DNA is TGTGCCAGTAGTCCTATTGTCATGGGGCATTCACCCCTCCACTTT. It specifies CASSPIVMGHSPLHF. This sequence joins TRBV19 and TRBJ1-6; TRBD1 might be the D (5 bases). CDR1 LNHDA and CDR2 SQIVND come from the germline V gene (reference sequence). Trimming removed 5 bases from V and 8 bases from J, with 16 bases in between. The CDR3 length is 15 residues.

This clone appeared a few times. V and J are TRBV5-1 and TRBJ1-2; D is possibly TRBD1 (6 bases). Looked up from germline, CDR1 is SGHRS and CDR2 is YFSETQ. The CDR3 sequence is 12 residues long. V lost 1 base to trimming and J lost 8 bases, with 9 bases between them. The CDR3 loop reads CASSLTGIGYTF. The DNA of the CDR3 is TGCGCCAGCAGCTTGACAGGGATCGGCTACACCTTC.

V usage is TRBV27 and J usage is TRBJ1-5; D is unresolved. CDR3 length: 16 residues. Germline V gene sequence: CDR1 MNHEY, CDR2 SMNVEV (reference sequence). V lost 0 bases, J lost 2 bases, and 11 bases lay in between. The CDR3, as DNA: TGTGCCAGCAGTTTATCGGCCCACGGGGGCAATCAGCCCCAGCATTTT. As protein: CASSLSAHGGNQPQHF.

The gene calls are TRBV5-6 and TRBJ2-1, with 13 bases identical to TRBD2. The J segment lost 9 bases and the V segment lost 4 bases, leaving 10 bases of the junction unmatched. CDR3 length: 16 residues. Germline-derived CDR1 and CDR2 are SGHDT and YYEEEE. The CDR3 DNA sequence: TGTGCCAGCAGCGTGGGACTAGCGGGAAGGGGGGTTGAGCAGTTCTTC. Translated: CASSVGLAGRGVEQFF.

Note on this clone: The sample contains more than one DNA sequence encoding this CDR3. The V and J genes are TRBV9 and TRBJ1-1; D possibly corresponds to TRBD1 (5 bases). V lost 1 base and J 2 bases, leaving 9 bases between the germline ends. The CDR3 runs to 14 residues. Germline loops: CDR1 SGDLS, CDR2 YYNGEE. CDR3 in amino acids: CASSVSGGNTEAFF. The CDR3 nucleotides read TGTGCCAGCAGCGTATCGGGGGGTAACACTGAAGCTTTCTTT.

The chain uses TRBV27 and TRBJ2-7; 8 bases are a match to TRBD2. The germline gives CDR1 MNHEY, CDR2 SMNVEV (reference sequence). Unmatched junction bases numbered 16, after V lost 8 bases and J lost 7 bases. The CDR3 is 15 amino acids. The CDR3 DNA follows: TGTGCCAGCGGCCTTCTTGGGACTAGGCTCTTGGAGCAGTACTTC. This codes for CASGLLGTRLLEQYF.

This chain joins TRBV14 and TRBJ2-4, with D tentatively TRBD1 (7 bases). This CDR3 spans 15 amino acids. The V end was cut by 1 base, the J end by 6 bases, with 13 bases between. Germline CDR1 reads SGHDN; CDR2 reads FVKESK. Written as DNA, the CDR3 is TGTGCCAGCAGCCAAGGGGGGGCAGGGGGAAACATTCAGTACTTC. This encodes CASSQGGAGGNIQYF.

The rearrangement links TRBV6-5 to TRBJ2-1; 7 positions agree with TRBD2. The CDR3 is 16 residues long. Germline values: CDR1 MNHEY, CDR2 SVGAGI. The trim removed 1 base at V and 2 bases at J, leaving 5 bases unmatched. CDR3 loop: CASSYFMGGTYNEQFF. CDR3 coding DNA: TGTGCCAGCAGTTACTTTATGGGGGGGACCTACAATGAGCAGTTCTTC.

J is TRBJ2-7 and V is TRBV4-3; TRBD2 agrees at 14 bases. The CDR3 is 19 amino acids. Germline trimming cut 4 bases from V and 0 bases from J; bases unmatched to any gene: 11. CDR1 and CDR2 from the germline V gene are LGHNA and YSLEER. The CDR3 DNA reads TGCGCCAGCAGCCTCCACTCGGGACTAGCGGGGGAGATCTCCTACGAGCAGTACTTC. It is translated as CASSLHSGLAGEISYEQYF.

This sequence joins TRBV19 and TRBJ1-1, with 11 nucleotides matching TRBD1. J was trimmed by 8 bases and V by 5 bases; bases with no gene match: 4. Germline V gene data show CDR1 as LNHDA and CDR2 as SQIVND (reference sequence). The CDR3 length is 13 residues. The CDR3 reads CASSWDRGREAFF. The CDR3 DNA reads TGTGCCAGTAGTTGGGACAGGGGGAGAGAAGCTTTCTTT. The full variable domain, its missing parts supplied by reference TRBV19 and TRBJ1-1, is DGGITQSPKYLFRKEGQNVTLSCEQNLNHDAMYWYRQDPGQGLRLIYYSQIVNDFQKGDIAEGYSVSREKKESFPLTVTSAQKNPTAFYLCASSWDRGREAFFGQGTRLTVV.

This clone has at least ten counts. The V gene is TRBV6-5, the J gene TRBJ1-2; the D is unclear. Germline V lookup: CDR1 MNHEY, CDR2 SVGAGI. V lost 3 bases and J lost 6, with 14 bases in between. This CDR3 spans 14 amino acids. The CDR3 bases are TGTGCCAGCAGTTATTCCGGGATAGCGGATGGCTACACCTTC. As protein: CASSYSGIADGYTF.

This clone was seen only a few times. V is TRBV5-1 and J is TRBJ2-7; 15 bases are a match to TRBD2. Trimming removed 4 bases from V and 3 bases from J; junction bases left unmatched: 8. The germline V gene encodes CDR1 SGHRS and CDR2 YFSETQ. The CDR3 is 17 amino acids. As DNA, the CDR3 is TGCGCCAGCAGCGGCGGACTAGCGGGAGGGGGTAACTACGAGCAGTACTTC. Translation gives CASSGGLAGGGNYEQYF.